The 26 T cell receptor beta chains reported below all come from one sample, sequenced in a study of beta chain features in type 1 diabetes (dated by TCRdb to 2016 to 2019). Broader findings and caveats from the paper: Type 1 diabetes patients showed a moderate but significant shortening of TCRB CDR3 length in all four CD4+ subsets.

Library method: the immunoSEQ multiplex PCR assay. The High Capacity cDNA Reverse Transcription Kit was used to reverse transcribe all of the isolated RNA, meaning that expressed TCRB transcripts were what got sequenced. In TCRdb, the immuneACCESS table is reduced to in-frame sequences with V and J assigned. These tables do not hold every clone; where another copy was compared, an unresolved V gene accounts for under half, and the others remain unexplained. The sample table contains 300,000 to 400,000 clones; only one count was recorded for 9.6% of them. The ten largest account for about 0.6% of the sample. No antigens are known for them. Sequenced: central memory CD4+ T cells from blood. These receptors all stem from a man younger than 45 with type 1 diabetes.

This chain connects TRBV18 to TRBJ2-3; 11 positions agree with TRBD2. Germline CDR1 reads KGHSH; CDR2 reads LQKENI. With 1 base clipped from V and 1 base from J, the junction kept 7 bases outside the gene matches. The CDR3 is 18 amino acids. The CDR3 coding sequence is TGTGCCAGCTCACCACTAGCGGGAGGGCCGGTCGGCACAGATACGCAGTATTTT. Its protein is CASSPLAGGPVGTDTQYF. Together with reference TRBV18 and TRBJ2-3, the CDR3 gives the full variable domain: NAGVMQNPRHLVRRRGQEARLRCSPMKGHSHVYWYRQLPEEGLKFMVYLQKENIIDESGMPKERFSAEFPKEGPSILRIQQVVRGDSAAYFCASSPLAGGPVGTDTQYFGPGTRLTVL.

The V gene is TRBV7-2, the J gene TRBJ2-3; either TRBD1 or TRBD2 may fit D (5 bases each). The germline V and J ends were trimmed by 5 bases and 2 bases, with 14 bases remaining between them. This CDR3 region has 15 residues. Germline V gene sequence: CDR1 SGHTA, CDR2 FQGNSA. The CDR3 DNA reads as TGTGCCAGCAGCCGTCAAGGGACCCTCACAGATACGCAGTATTTT. It codes for CASSRQGTLTDTQYF.

The chain employs TRBV6-4 and TRBJ1-3, with 9 bases identical to TRBD1. Looked up from germline, CDR1 is MRHNA and CDR2 is SNTAGT. The CDR3 covers 16 residues. With 10 bases clipped from V and 8 bases from J, the junction kept 18 bases outside the gene matches. The DNA of the CDR3 is TGTGCCACCCCACCGGGACAGGGAACTCTTGGGGACACCATATATTTT. This codes for CATPPGQGTLGDTIYF.

This clone was detected ten times or more. The chain recombines TRBV2 with TRBJ2-6, with TRBD2 identical over 8 bases. Germline V lookup: CDR1 SNHLY, CDR2 FYNNEI. The length of the CDR3 is 17 residues. V was clipped by 4 bases and J by 3 bases; unmatched bases: 8. CDR3 residues: CASSVGAGVLGANVLTF. CDR3 bases: TGTGCCAGCAGTGTCGGAGCGGGAGTACTTGGGGCCAACGTCCTGACTTTC.

This chain uses TRBV7-8 with TRBJ2-4; 9 bases are shared with TRBD2. V lost 4 bases to trimming and J lost 0 bases; unmatched junction nucleotides: 13. The CDR3 runs to 19 residues. The germline gives CDR1 SGHVS, CDR2 FQNEAQ. The CDR3 here is CASSSQTSGRGLAKNIQYF. The CDR3 DNA follows: TGTGCCAGCAGCTCCCAGACTAGCGGAAGGGGGCTAGCCAAAAACATTCAGTACTTC.

V is TRBV5-1 and J is TRBJ2-2; 7 bases match TRBD1. J lost 4 bases, V lost 4 bases, and 7 bases had no gene match. This CDR3 spans 15 amino acids. Germline V gene lookup returns CDR1 SGHRS and CDR2 YFSETQ. In DNA form, the CDR3 reads TGCGCCAGCAGCGTGGGACAGTTTCTCACCGGGGAGCTGTTTTTT. Translated, it gives CASSVGQFLTGELFF.

This clone was seen a few times. The V call is TRBV7-9, the J call TRBJ1-4; D is possibly TRBD1 (5 bases). Germline CDR1 is SEHNR and CDR2 is FQNEAQ (reference sequence). The CDR3 runs 15 residues. Trimming stripped 4 bases from V and 8 bases from J, with 17 bases between. CDR3 in DNA: TGTGCCAGCAGCTCCCGGACATCTGGCGGGGAAAAACTGTTTTTT. Amino acids: CASSSRTSGGEKLFF.

This clone was observed a handful of times. The chain employs TRBV7-9 and TRBJ1-3; D is possibly TRBD1 (5 bases). This CDR3 has 15 amino acids. From germline, CDR1 is SEHNR and CDR2 FQNEAQ (reference sequence). Trimming stripped 5 bases from V and 4 bases from J, with 15 bases between. The CDR3 coding sequence is TGTGCCAGCAGCCAACCCGGGACGGAAGGAAACACCATATATTTT. Residues: CASSQPGTEGNTIYF.

V gene TRBV7-2 combines with J gene TRBJ1-3; D is unresolved. Between the trimmed V and J ends, which lost 6 bases and 4 bases, there was a span of 16 bases. Looked up from germline, CDR1 is SGHTA and CDR2 is FQGNSA. The CDR3 has 15 residues. The CDR3, as DNA: TGTGCCAGCAGTCCTCGGGGAACGGAGGGAAACACCATATATTTT. It translates to CASSPRGTEGNTIYF.

This clone was observed a few times. This chain connects TRBV7-9 to TRBJ1-1, with D possibly TRBD1 on 5 matching bases. This CDR3 region has 14 residues. V lost 4 bases and J 1 base, leaving 10 bases between the germline ends. The germline V gene has CDR1 SEHNR and CDR2 FQNEAQ (reference sequence). DNA of the CDR3: TGTGCCAGCAGCTCCGGGGCGGAGAACACTGAAGCTTTCTTT. Amino acids: CASSSGAENTEAFF.

J is TRBJ2-1 and V is TRBV6-1; possible D gene TRBD1, 5 bases. This CDR3 has 13 residues. Germline assignment: CDR1 MNHNS and CDR2 SASEGT. The V gene lost 7 bases and the J gene lost 5 bases, with 12 bases spanning the gap. CDR3 protein: CASKSGQNNEQFF. CDR3 nucleotides: TGTGCCAGCAAATCTGGACAAAACAATGAGCAGTTCTTC.

This clone was counted only a few times. The CDR3 sequence is CASSVDGGYGYTF. DNA of the CDR3: TGTGCCAGCAGTGTTGACGGCGGCTATGGCTACACCTTC. V is TRBV6-6 and J is TRBJ1-2; D is unclear. The V gene lost 5 bases and the J gene lost 4 bases, with 11 bases spanning the gap. Germline CDR1 is MNHNY and CDR2 is SVGAGI (reference sequence). The CDR3 has 13 residues.

This clone was seen only a few times. Here the CDR3 reads CASSPQGSNEQFF. For the CDR3, the DNA is TGCGCCAGCAGCCCGCAGGGTAGCAATGAGCAGTTCTTC. The rearrangement links TRBV5-1 to TRBJ2-1, with TRBD1 as a possible D gene (5 bases). V dropped 4 bases and J dropped 6 bases, with 11 bases sitting between them. CDR3 size: 13 residues. Germline lookup yields CDR1 SGHRS and CDR2 YFSETQ.

There are a few counts of this clone. The chain uses TRBV7-3 and TRBJ1-2; 7 bases are shared with TRBD1. V dropped 4 bases and J dropped 8; count of bases not matched to a gene: 10. This CDR3 spans 14 amino acids. Germline V gives CDR1 SGHTA, CDR2 FQGTGA. The CDR3 sequence: CASSSTEGAGGYTF. CDR3 nucleotide sequence: TGTGCCAGCAGCTCAACGGAGGGGGCTGGCGGCTACACCTTC.

In this sample, this clone turned up a few times. The sample has other DNA sequences that encode this CDR3 too. CDR3 loop: CASSFSSGSYEQYF. In DNA form, the CDR3 reads TGCGCCAGCAGCTTCTCTAGCGGGAGTTACGAGCAGTACTTC. The V and J genes are TRBV5-1 and TRBJ2-7; 10 nucleotides match TRBD2. CDR1 SGHRS and CDR2 YFSETQ come from the germline V gene. Trimming removed 2 bases from V and 4 bases from J; junction bases left unmatched: 3. The CDR3 consists of 14 residues.

This clone was observed a handful of times. The chain uses TRBV7-9 and TRBJ1-2; D uncertain. This CDR3 region has 14 residues. The V gene's germline CDR1 is SEHNR and CDR2 FQNEAQ (reference sequence). The germline V and J ends were trimmed by 5 bases and 4 bases, with 14 bases remaining between them. As DNA, the CDR3 is TGTGCCAGCAGCCCCACAACGACTGTCTATGGCTACACCTTC. It yields the protein CASSPTTTVYGYTF.

This clone showed up just a few times. The V call is TRBV7-2, the J call TRBJ1-3; D is unresolved. CDR1 SGHTA and CDR2 FQGNSA come from the germline V gene. The V end lost 1 base, the J end lost 4 bases, and 5 bases lay between the germline ends. This CDR3 has 13 residues. CDR3 sequence: CASSLEQGNTIYF. CDR3 nucleotides: TGTGCCAGCAGCTTAGAACAGGGAAACACCATATATTTT.

This clone came up a few times. The J gene is TRBJ2-7, the V gene TRBV6-1; 11 positions match TRBD2. CDR1 and CDR2 from the germline V gene are MNHNS and SASEGT. The CDR3 runs to 15 residues. With V trimmed by 4 bases and J by 6 bases, 8 bases remained unmatched. The CDR3, as DNA: TGTGCCAGCAGTGTTAGCGGGAGGGCCTCAATCGAGCAGTACTTC. Encoded protein: CASSVSGRASIEQYF.

In regard to this clone: The same CDR3 arises from other DNA sequences in this sample as well. The chain joins TRBV7-9 to TRBJ2-3; tentative D call: TRBD2 (6 bases). The CDR3 has 14 amino acids. The germline gives CDR1 SEHNR, CDR2 FQNEAQ (reference sequence). The ends were cut back, 5 bases at V and 5 bases at J, with 14 bases in the middle. Here the CDR3 reads CASSPDLGGDTQYF. CDR3 nucleotide sequence: TGTGCCAGCAGCCCAGACCTGGGAGGAGATACGCAGTATTTT.

The V call is TRBV7-2, the J call TRBJ2-2; 8 positions agree with TRBD1. In germline, CDR1 is SGHTA, CDR2 FQGNSA. This CDR3 has 13 residues. The V and J ends lost 0 bases and 13 bases, in that order; junction bases with no gene match: 4. The CDR3 coding sequence is TGTGCCAGCAGCTTAGCGGGACAGGAAAGGCTGTTTTTT. It specifies CASSLAGQERLFF.

In this sample, this clone turned up a few times. The J gene is TRBJ2-2, the V gene TRBV9; D remains ambiguous. The CDR3 is made up of 13 amino acids. Germline V gives CDR1 SGDLS, CDR2 YYNGEE. Trimming pared 3 bases from V and 6 bases from J, leaving 9 bases between. CDR3 coding DNA: TGTGCCAGCAGCGCGGATTCAGCCGGGGAGCTGTTTTTT. The encoded protein is CASSADSAGELFF.

The chain is built from TRBV9 and TRBJ2-1, with TRBD2 matching over 8 bases. Germline lookup yields CDR1 SGDLS and CDR2 YYNGEE. The CDR3 sequence is 15 residues long. V lost 0 bases and J lost 5; bases outside the gene matches: 4. As DNA, the CDR3 is TGTGCCAGCAGCGTAGCAGCGGGAGTTGACAATGAGCAGTTCTTC. Amino acid sequence: CASSVAAGVDNEQFF.

This clone was seen a few times. The gene calls are TRBV7-9 and TRBJ2-7, with D unclear. Germline V gene sequence: CDR1 SEHNR, CDR2 FQNEAQ (reference sequence). V lost 3 bases, J lost 1 base, and 7 bases lay in between. CDR3 length equals 13 residues. CDR3 in DNA: TGTGCCAGCAGCTTTTCTGCGTCCTACGAGCAGTACTTC. Its protein is CASSFSASYEQYF.

This clone was counted only a few times. The genes are TRBV7-6 and TRBJ2-1; the match to TRBD2 covers 7 bases. This CDR3 comprises 13 residues. V was clipped by 0 bases and J by 11 bases; unmatched bases: 4. Germline CDR1 reads SGHVS; CDR2 reads FNYEAQ. For the CDR3, the DNA is TGTGCCAGCAGCTTAGCGGGAGGGGCCCAGCAGTTCTTC. Translation gives CASSLAGGAQQFF.

This chain joins TRBV10-3 and TRBJ1-1; TRBD1 is a possible D gene (5 bases). From germline, CDR1 is ENHRY and CDR2 SYGVKD. This CDR3 has 13 amino acids. The V end was cut by 6 bases, the J end by 0 bases, with 8 bases between. CDR3: CAISDRLNTEAFF. The CDR3, as DNA: TGTGCCATCAGCGACAGACTGAACACTGAAGCTTTCTTT.

This clone has more than one count but fewer than ten. The genes are TRBV28 and TRBJ2-5; D gene uncertain. The CDR3 loop spans 13 amino acids. Per the germline V gene, CDR1 is MDHEN and CDR2 is SYDVKM. V was cut by 7 bases and J by 7 bases, with 16 bases left in between. DNA of the CDR3: TGTGCCAGCACCCCTCGCCCAGAAGGGACCCAGTACTTC. Translation gives CASTPRPEGTQYF. The whole variable domain, remainder taken from reference TRBV28 and TRBJ2-5, is DVKVTQSSRYLVKRTGEKVFLECVQDMDHENMFWYRQDPGLGLRLIYFSYDVKMKEKGDIPEGYSVSREKKERFSLILESASTNQTSMYLCASTPRPEGTQYFGPGTRLLVL.